This T cell receptor beta chain emerged from a study of shared T cell receptors in the human thymus. Germline V lookup: CDR1 MDHEN, CDR2 SYDVKM. Germline trimming cut 3 bases from V and 7 bases from J; bases unmatched to any gene: 5. The CDR3 length is 14 residues. Here immunoSEQ multiplex PCR was the method, and the copy in TCRdb shows in-frame clones only, minus some. The sample lists hundreds of thousands of clones, 80% to 90% occurring once. This sample was shared with a second study, whose subject was human thymus T cells. That study reports: Obtained as resections during corrective heart surgery, the thymus tissue was then studied.

This receptor was identified in a boy under two years old with a congenital heart defect. The gene calls are TRBV28 and TRBJ2-1; 8 bases are shared with TRBD2. The sequenced sample was thymocytes. CDR3 coding DNA: TGTGCCAGCAGTTTTGAGGGACTAGGAAATGAGCAGTTCTTC. Translated: CASSFEGLGNEQFF.